Shown below are 27 T cell receptor beta chains from a single sample sequenced in a study of PD-1 blockade in classical Hodgkin lymphoma. Sequencing used immunoSEQ multiplex PCR; TCRdb keeps in-frame clones, though not all of them. This sample carries some 22,000 clones, over 65% of them seen once, and the ten largest clones take 15% to 20%. Stated time point: cycle 4 day 1 (C4D1), after more than 5 weeks of nivolumab. All the patients suffered relapse after autologous stem cell transplantation, and brentuximab vedotin exposure differed. The sample consisted of peripheral blood mononuclear cells (PBMCs), taken before the fourth cycle of nivolumab. Receptors originate from a human donor with classical Hodgkin lymphoma.

The V call is TRBV10-2, the J call TRBJ1-4; perhaps TRBD1 as D (5 bases). This CDR3 contains 14 residues. Germline V CDR1 and CDR2: WSHSY, SAAADI. V lost 6 bases and J 10 bases, leaving 18 bases between the germline ends. The CDR3 spells CASRSSGGKGKLFF. The CDR3 coding sequence is TGCGCCAGCAGAAGCTCGGGGGGGAAAGGAAAACTGTTTTTT.

By proportion, this clone is medium-sized. The chain recombines TRBV19 with TRBJ2-7; the D is unclear. CDR1 LNHDA and CDR2 SQIVND come from the germline V gene (reference sequence). The CDR3 consists of 15 residues. Deletions cut 3 bases from V and 0 bases from J, with 12 bases between. The CDR3 bases are TGTGCCAGTAGTATGCTACTGGGAACCTCCTACGAGCAGTACTTC. Translating it yields CASSMLLGTSYEQYF.

The chain carries TRBV28 and TRBJ2-7; no clear D gene. CDR3 length: 12 residues. Germline CDR1 reads MDHEN; CDR2 reads SYDVKM. Trimming pared 3 bases from V and 0 bases from J, leaving 3 bases between. CDR3 sequence (DNA): TGTGCCAGCAGTTTTTCCTCCTACGAGCAGTACTTC. It encodes CASSFSSYEQYF.

The J gene is TRBJ2-2, the V gene TRBV6-1; D may be TRBD1 (6 bases). V gave up 11 bases and J gave up 6 bases, with 16 bases separating them. Germline V gene sequence: CDR1 MNHNS, CDR2 SASEGT. CDR3 length equals 13 residues. The CDR3 DNA follows: TGTGCCCTAAGCAGGGGAGTGGCCGGGGAGCTGTTTTTT. As protein: CALSRGVAGELFF.

V is TRBV30 and J is TRBJ2-7; no definite D call. The ends were cut back, 3 bases at V and 3 bases at J, with 9 bases in the middle. There are 12 residues in the CDR3. Germline V gene lookup returns CDR1 GTSNPN and CDR2 SVGIG (reference sequence). CDR3 nucleotides: TGTGCCTGGAGCGTCCTCGGCTACGAGCAGTACTTC. Amino acid sequence: CAWSVLGYEQYF. The full variable domain, its missing parts supplied by reference TRBV30 and TRBJ2-7, is SQTIHQWPATLVQPVGSPLSLECTVEGTSNPNLYWYRQAAGRGLQLLFYSVGIGQISSEVPQNLSASRPQDRQFILSSKKLLLSDSGFYLCAWSVLGYEQYFGPGTRLTVT.

The chain joins TRBV7-7 to TRBJ2-5; the match to TRBD2 covers 8 bases. The better agreement between TRBJ2-7 and the DNA end casts doubt on the J call. Germline CDR1 is SSHAT and CDR2 is FNYEAQ (reference sequence). The CDR3 spans 15 residues. The CDR3 DNA reads as TGTGCCAGCAGCCCCGGGGGGGGCAGCTCCTACGAGCAGTACTTC. Its protein product is CASSPGGGSSYEQYF.

The V call is TRBV5-1, the J call TRBJ2-1; 10 bases agree with TRBD2. The CDR3 extends over 15 amino acids. From germline, CDR1 is SGHRS and CDR2 YFSETQ. J lost 6 bases, V lost 4 bases, and 7 bases had no gene match. The DNA of the CDR3 is TGCGCCAGCAGCCCTCTAGCGGGAGTTGCCAATGAGCAGTTCTTC. It is translated as CASSPLAGVANEQFF.

The CDR3 DNA sequence: TGCGCCAGCAGCCCACAGGGTAATGAGCAGTTCTTC. Protein product: CASSPQGNEQFF. This chain uses TRBV5-1 with TRBJ2-1; D is perhaps TRBD1 (6 bases). Trimming stripped 4 bases from V and 7 bases from J, with 9 bases between. This CDR3 contains 12 residues. CDR1 SGHRS and CDR2 YFSETQ come from the germline V gene.

The CDR3 loop reads CASTAAGHTDTQYF. The CDR3 DNA follows: TGTGCCAGCACTGCGGCAGGTCACACAGATACGCAGTATTTT. The chain employs TRBV2 and TRBJ2-3; unclear D gene. CDR3 size: 14 residues. Trimming stripped 7 bases from V and 2 bases from J, with 13 bases between. Germline values: CDR1 SNHLY, CDR2 FYNNEI.

DNA of the CDR3: TGTGCCAGCAGTGAACCTAGGTGGGGAGAAAAACTGTTTTTT. Residues: CASSEPRWGEKLFF. This chain links TRBV2 with TRBJ1-4; D is unclear. Germline V gene sequence: CDR1 SNHLY, CDR2 FYNNEI. V lost 2 bases, J lost 8 bases, and 12 bases lay in between. The CDR3 has 14 amino acids.

J is TRBJ1-1 and V is TRBV6-5; 7 bases agree with TRBD1. Unmatched junction bases numbered 7, after V lost 6 bases and J lost 0 bases. There are 15 residues in the CDR3. Germline V gives CDR1 MNHEY, CDR2 SVGAGI. CDR3 nucleotides: TGTGCCAGCAGATCGACAGGGTCCATGAACACTGAAGCTTTCTTT. Translating it yields CASRSTGSMNTEAFF.

This chain uses TRBV5-1 with TRBJ2-3; no clear D. Trimming cost V 0 bases and J 1 base, with 9 bases left between them. This CDR3 is 15 amino acids long. CDR1 and CDR2 (germline): SGHRS, YFSETQ. As DNA, the CDR3 is TGCGCCAGCAGCTTGGCCGAGATTCGCACAGATACGCAGTATTTT. This sequence encodes CASSLAEIRTDTQYF.

The CDR3, as DNA: TGTGCCAGTAGTAAACCTAGACTAGCGGGAGAGTCCGAGACCCAGTACTTC. As protein: CASSKPRLAGESETQYF. V usage is TRBV19 and J usage is TRBJ2-5, with TRBD2 matching 12 bases. V shed 4 bases, J shed 5 bases, and the junction held 11 bases outside the gene matches. Germline-derived CDR1 and CDR2 are LNHDA and SQIVND (reference sequence). CDR3 length: 17 residues.

This rearrangement joins TRBV28 to TRBJ1-2; the D is unclear. V lost 6 bases and J 3 bases, leaving 8 bases between the germline ends. CDR3 length: 12 residues. From germline, CDR1 is MDHEN and CDR2 SYDVKM. The CDR3 nucleotides read TGTGCCAGCAGCCGCTCTGACTATGGCTACACCTTC. Translation: CASSRSDYGYTF.

This chain links TRBV6-1 with TRBJ2-2; TRBD1 agrees at 9 bases. V gave up 2 bases and J gave up 5 bases; unmatched junction bases: 6. Germline V gene data show CDR1 as MNHNS and CDR2 as SASEGT. The CDR3 is made up of 16 amino acids. The CDR3 DNA follows: TGTGCCAGCAGTGAAATTATGACAGGGGGAACCGGGGAGCTGTTTTTT. It yields the protein CASSEIMTGGTGELFF.

The V call is TRBV6-5, the J call TRBJ1-3; 8 bases agree with TRBD1. This CDR3 has 15 residues. In germline, CDR1 is MNHEY, CDR2 SVGAGI. Germline trimming cut 7 bases from V and 2 bases from J; bases unmatched to any gene: 7. The CDR3 DNA reads as TGTGCCAGCAAGCCTCAGGGGGCTGCTGGAAACACCATATATTTT. Residues: CASKPQGAAGNTIYF.

The genes are TRBV5-1 and TRBJ2-1, with a tentative D call TRBD2 (6 bases). This CDR3 has 15 amino acids. Germline V lookup: CDR1 SGHRS, CDR2 YFSETQ. Trimming shortened V by 0 bases and J by 7 bases, and 14 bases separated the two germline ends. CDR3 sequence reads: CASSLGIAEGNEQFF. The CDR3 DNA follows: TGCGCCAGCAGCTTGGGGATAGCGGAGGGGAATGAGCAGTTCTTC.

DNA for the CDR3: TGTGCCAGCGAGAAACGCGGCCAGGTCAGGGGAACAGATACGCAGTATTTT. Amino acid sequence: CASEKRGQVRGTDTQYF. The chain carries TRBV28 and TRBJ2-3, with a weak D call TRBD1 (6 bases). V was trimmed by 8 bases and J by 3 bases, leaving 24 bases between them. The CDR3 runs to 17 residues. Germline V gene lookup returns CDR1 MDHEN and CDR2 SYDVKM. Full variable domain (outside the CDR3, taken from reference TRBV28 and TRBJ2-3): DVKVTQSSRYLVKRTGEKVFLECVQDMDHENMFWYRQDPGLGLRLIYFSYDVKMKEKGDIPEGYSVSREKKERFSLILESASTNQTSMYLCASEKRGQVRGTDTQYFGPGTRLTVL.

The chain carries TRBV29-1 and TRBJ2-6; D ambiguous. The CDR3 runs to 14 residues. CDR1 is SQVTM, CDR2 ANQGSEA, per germline. Deletions cut 3 bases from V and 2 bases from J, with 8 bases between. Here the CDR3 DNA reads TGCAGCGTTGAGGACGATGCTGGGGCCAACGTCCTGACTTTC. Encoded protein: CSVEDDAGANVLTF.

The chain combines TRBV19 with TRBJ2-1; 10 bases agree with TRBD2. Germline CDR1 reads LNHDA; CDR2 reads SQIVND (reference sequence). The CDR3 is 16 residues long. With V trimmed by 5 bases and J by 6 bases, 10 bases remained unmatched. The CDR3 bases are TGTGCCAGTAGTCGCCTTTCTAGCGGGAGAGCCAATGAGCAGTTCTTC. Residues: CASSRLSSGRANEQFF.

This clone appeared a single time. The chain has TRBV20-1 and TRBJ2-1; D remains unclear. Looked up from germline, CDR1 is DFQATT and CDR2 is SNEGSKA (reference sequence). V gave up 3 bases and J gave up 2 bases, with 2 bases separating them. CDR3 length equals 11 residues. The CDR3 sequence: CSASPYNEQFF. The CDR3 DNA reads as TGCAGTGCTAGCCCCTACAATGAGCAGTTCTTC.

As DNA, the CDR3 is TGTGCCACCAGCAGAGGAGGGACAGAAACAGATACGCAGTATTTT. Amino acid sequence: CATSRGGTETDTQYF. The rearrangement uses TRBV15 and TRBJ2-3, with TRBD1 matching 7 bases. Unmatched junction bases numbered 4, after V lost 1 base and J lost 3 bases. Per germline, CDR1 LNHNV and CDR2 YYDKDF (reference sequence). The CDR3 spans 15 residues.

Only one count was recorded for this clone. The chain is built from TRBV5-6 and TRBJ1-2; D uncertain. Germline lookup yields CDR1 SGHDT and CDR2 YYEEEE. This CDR3 has 15 amino acids. Trimming left V 3 bases short and J 6 bases short, with 18 bases between. The CDR3 nucleotides read TGTGCCAGCAGCTCGGGTCCCTTCCCTTCGGATGGCTACACCTTC. Amino acid sequence: CASSSGPFPSDGYTF.

The chain is built from TRBV7-8 and TRBJ1-5, with D uncertain. Looked up from germline, CDR1 is SGHVS and CDR2 is FQNEAQ. The CDR3 length is 18 residues. V was pared by 7 bases and J by 2 bases, with 24 bases between. The CDR3 nucleotides read TGTGCCAGCAAGCCGACATTCCACTTTGCTGGTGGCAATCAGCCCCAGCATTTT. This translates into CASKPTFHFAGGNQPQHF.

By its share, this clone is medium-sized (0.01 to 0.1%). The chain employs TRBV28 and TRBJ2-3; D possibly uses TRBD1 or TRBD2 (5 bases each). This CDR3 comprises 15 residues. Deletions cut 10 bases from V and 2 bases from J, with 19 bases between. CDR1 is MDHEN and CDR2 is SYDVKM in the germline V gene. The CDR3 spells CATKGPGTHTDTQYF. DNA of the CDR3: TGTGCCACCAAGGGACCGGGGACCCACACAGATACGCAGTATTTT.

J is TRBJ2-7 and V is TRBV7-2, with 8 bases matching TRBD2. The CDR3 is made up of 15 amino acids. CDR1 SGHTA and CDR2 FQGNSA come from the germline V gene. The junction had 6 bases not matched to a gene; V was cut back by 1 base and J by 4 bases. The chain's CDR3 is CASSLGPGLEYEQYF. In DNA, the CDR3 is TGTGCCAGCAGCTTAGGGCCGGGACTAGAGTACGAGCAGTACTTC.

The chain couples TRBV7-9 to TRBJ2-5; tentatively, D is TRBD2 (5 bases). Germline CDR1 SEHNR, CDR2 FQNEAQ (reference sequence). CDR3 length equals 16 residues. Deletions cut 0 bases from V and 1 base from J, with 12 bases between. CDR3 region: CASSLAGSGVQETQYF. The CDR3 bases are TGTGCCAGCAGCTTAGCGGGGAGCGGAGTCCAAGAGACCCAGTACTTC.